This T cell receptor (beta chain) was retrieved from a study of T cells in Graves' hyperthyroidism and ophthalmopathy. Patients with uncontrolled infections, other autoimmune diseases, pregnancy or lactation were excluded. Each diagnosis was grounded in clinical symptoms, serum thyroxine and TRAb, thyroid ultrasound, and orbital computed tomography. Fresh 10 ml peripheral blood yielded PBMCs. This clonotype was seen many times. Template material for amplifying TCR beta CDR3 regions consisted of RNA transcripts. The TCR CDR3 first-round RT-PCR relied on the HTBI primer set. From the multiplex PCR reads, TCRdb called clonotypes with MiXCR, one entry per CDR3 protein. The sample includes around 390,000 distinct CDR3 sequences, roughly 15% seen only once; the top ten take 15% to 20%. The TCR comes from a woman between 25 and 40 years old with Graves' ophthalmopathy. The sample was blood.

This CDR3 is CSASSRRGSYEQYF. In DNA, the CDR3 is TGCAGTGCTAGTTCCAGGCGGGGCTCCTACGAGCAGTACTTC. The chain employs TRBV20-1 and TRBJ2-7, with D possibly TRBD2 on 6 matching bases. The length of the CDR3 is 14 residues. V lost 3 bases and J 0 bases, leaving 12 bases between the germline ends. Germline V lookup: CDR1 DFQATT, CDR2 SNEGSKA (reference sequence).